This T cell receptor beta chain was recorded in a study of spatial heterogeneity in lung cancer. Study-level background: Each distinct TCR and UMI combination averaged more than ten appearances in raw reads.

Trimming at V came to 6 bases and at J to 8 bases, leaving 6 bases not matched to a gene. Germline V gene sequence: CDR1 DFQATT, CDR2 SNEGSKA (reference sequence). The CDR3 has 14 amino acids. This clonotype is termed medium-sized. Every TCR cDNA molecule carried a tag that served as a unique molecular identifier. TCRdb reprocessed the 5' RACE reads with MiXCR, giving one entry per CDR3 protein. This sample yields about 11,000 distinct CDR3 sequences, of which approximately 4% are seen a single time; around 6.9% belongs to the top ten. As to time point: sample taken at primary tumor resection. Unsorted tumor, nontumor lung tissue or cryopreserved PBMC supplied the whole RNA. The donors, 70 or so patients with untreated early-stage non-small cell lung cancer, provided the samples.

The TCR sequence derives from a male donor with early-stage non-small cell lung cancer. The sequencing here drew on normal lung tissue next to the tumor, taken at surgery. This rearrangement joins TRBV20-1 to TRBJ2-1; 14 nucleotides agree with TRBD2. CDR3 nucleotides: TGCAGTGCCAAAAAGACTAGCGGGAGGGATGAGCAGTTCTTC. This encodes CSAKKTSGRDEQFF.